This T cell receptor beta chain was sequenced in a study of cytomegalovirus exposure and HLA in healthy donors. Turning to this clone: Its cognate antigen is unknown.

Study-wide points: TCR beta V- and J-gene trimming was later associated with a missense DCLRE1C variant. As was reported, the HLA-A and HLA-B alleles of most subjects were accurately predicted from TCR beta sequences.

This CDR3 contains 17 residues. J gave up 2 bases and V 3 bases, and 10 bases lay outside the gene matches. Germline CDR1 and CDR2: MGHRA and YSYEKL. The PCR used 60 Vbeta and 13 Jbeta primers. Assay: immunoSEQ multiplex PCR; the TCRdb copy retains only in-frame clones and omits some. The sample shows 85,000 to 130,000 clones, about 77% of them seen only once. The receptor was derived from a woman aged 45-65 years in good health and CMV-seropositive. The rearrangement uses TRBV4-1 and TRBJ2-3; 8 bases are shared with TRBD2. Sequencing was done on a sample of PBMCs. In nucleotides, the CDR3 is TGCGCCAGCAGCCAGGCCGGGACTAGAGACGTCACAGATACGCAGTATTTT. It yields the protein CASSQAGTRDVTDTQYF.